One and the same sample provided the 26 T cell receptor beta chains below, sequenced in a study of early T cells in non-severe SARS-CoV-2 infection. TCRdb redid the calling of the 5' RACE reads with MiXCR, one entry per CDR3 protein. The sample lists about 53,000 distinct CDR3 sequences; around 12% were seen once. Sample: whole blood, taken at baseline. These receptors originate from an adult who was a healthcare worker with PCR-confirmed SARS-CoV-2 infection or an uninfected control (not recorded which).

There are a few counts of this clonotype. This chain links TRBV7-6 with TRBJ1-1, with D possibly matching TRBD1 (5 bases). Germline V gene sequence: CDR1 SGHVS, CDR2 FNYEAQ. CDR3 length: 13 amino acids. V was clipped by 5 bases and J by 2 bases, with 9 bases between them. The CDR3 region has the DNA TGTGCCAGCAGCAGACAGTCCAACACTGAAGCTTTCTTT. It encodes CASSRQSNTEAFF.

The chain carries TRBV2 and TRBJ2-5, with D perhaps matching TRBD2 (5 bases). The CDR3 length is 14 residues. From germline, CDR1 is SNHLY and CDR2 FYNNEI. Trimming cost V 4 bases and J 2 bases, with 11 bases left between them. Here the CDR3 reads CASSVGGSQETQYF. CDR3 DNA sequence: TGTGCCAGCAGTGTAGGTGGGAGTCAAGAGACCCAGTACTTC.

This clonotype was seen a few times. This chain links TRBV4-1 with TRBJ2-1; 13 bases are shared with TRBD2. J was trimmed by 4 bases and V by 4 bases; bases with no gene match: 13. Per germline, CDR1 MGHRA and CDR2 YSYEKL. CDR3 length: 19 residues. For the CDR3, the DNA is TGCGCCAGCAGCCCCCACAGCCCGGGACTAGCGGGACGATACAATGAGCAGTTCTTC. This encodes CASSPHSPGLAGRYNEQFF.

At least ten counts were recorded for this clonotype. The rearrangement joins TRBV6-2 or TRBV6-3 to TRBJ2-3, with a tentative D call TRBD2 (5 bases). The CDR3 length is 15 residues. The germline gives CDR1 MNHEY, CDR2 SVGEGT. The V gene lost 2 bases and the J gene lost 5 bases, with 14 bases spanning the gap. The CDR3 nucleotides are TGTGCCAGCAGTTACGAACGGGGTGTAGGAGATACGCAGTATTTT. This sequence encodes CASSYERGVGDTQYF.

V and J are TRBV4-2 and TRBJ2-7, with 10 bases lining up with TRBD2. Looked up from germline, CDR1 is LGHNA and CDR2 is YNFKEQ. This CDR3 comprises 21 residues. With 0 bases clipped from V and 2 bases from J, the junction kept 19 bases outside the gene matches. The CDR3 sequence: CASSQEGLAGDGTRIPYEQYF. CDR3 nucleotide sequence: TGTGCCAGCAGCCAAGAAGGGCTAGCGGGAGATGGGACCCGGATTCCCTACGAGCAGTACTTC.

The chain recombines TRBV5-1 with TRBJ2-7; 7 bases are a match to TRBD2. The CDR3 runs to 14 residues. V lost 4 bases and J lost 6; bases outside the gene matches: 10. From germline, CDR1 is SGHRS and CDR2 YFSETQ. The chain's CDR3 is CASSNGLDSAEQYF. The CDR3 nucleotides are TGCGCCAGCAGCAATGGACTAGATAGCGCCGAGCAGTACTTC.

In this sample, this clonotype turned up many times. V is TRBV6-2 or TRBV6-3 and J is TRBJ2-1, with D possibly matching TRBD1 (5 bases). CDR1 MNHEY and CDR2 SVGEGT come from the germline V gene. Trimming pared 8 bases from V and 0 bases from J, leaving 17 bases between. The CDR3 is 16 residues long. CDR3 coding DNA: TGTGCCAGCGGGGCCCGAGATACCAACTCCTACAATGAGCAGTTCTTC. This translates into CASGARDTNSYNEQFF.

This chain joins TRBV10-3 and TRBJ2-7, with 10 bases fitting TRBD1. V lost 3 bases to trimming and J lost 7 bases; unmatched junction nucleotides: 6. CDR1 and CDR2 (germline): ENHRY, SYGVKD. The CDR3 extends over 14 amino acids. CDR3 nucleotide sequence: TGTGCCATCAGTGAACGGGACAGGGGTTGGGAGCAGTACTTC. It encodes CAISERDRGWEQYF.

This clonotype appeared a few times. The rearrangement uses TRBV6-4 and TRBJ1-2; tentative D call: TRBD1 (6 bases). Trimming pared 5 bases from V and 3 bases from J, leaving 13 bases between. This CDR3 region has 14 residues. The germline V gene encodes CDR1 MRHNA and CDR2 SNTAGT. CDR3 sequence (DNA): TGTGCCAGCAGTCCACAGGGCGACGACTATGGCTACACCTTC. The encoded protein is CASSPQGDDYGYTF.

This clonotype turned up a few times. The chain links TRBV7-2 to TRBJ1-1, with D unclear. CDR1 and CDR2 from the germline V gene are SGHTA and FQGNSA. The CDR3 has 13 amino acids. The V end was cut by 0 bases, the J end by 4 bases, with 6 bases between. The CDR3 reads CASSLALRTEAFF. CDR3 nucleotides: TGTGCCAGCAGCTTAGCGCTACGCACTGAAGCTTTCTTT.

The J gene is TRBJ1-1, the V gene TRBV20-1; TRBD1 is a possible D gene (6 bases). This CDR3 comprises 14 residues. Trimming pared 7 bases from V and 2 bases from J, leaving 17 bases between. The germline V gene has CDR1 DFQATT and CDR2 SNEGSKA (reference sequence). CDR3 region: CSVKDSAYNTEAFF. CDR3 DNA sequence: TGCAGTGTGAAGGACAGCGCTTATAACACTGAAGCTTTCTTT.

The DNA of the CDR3 is TGCGCCAGCAGCCAACGGGACAGCCAAGAGACCCAGTACTTC. It specifies CASSQRDSQETQYF. The chain recombines TRBV5-1 with TRBJ2-5; TRBD1 aligns across 7 bases. J was trimmed by 1 base and V by 4 bases; bases with no gene match: 4. The CDR3 extends over 14 amino acids. The germline CDR1 and CDR2 sequences are SGHRS and YFSETQ.

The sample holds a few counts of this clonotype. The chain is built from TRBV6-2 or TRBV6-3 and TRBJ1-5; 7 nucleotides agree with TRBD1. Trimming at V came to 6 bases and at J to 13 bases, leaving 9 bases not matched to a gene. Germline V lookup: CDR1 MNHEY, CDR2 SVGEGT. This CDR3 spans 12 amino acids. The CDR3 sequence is CASSGDSPTQHF. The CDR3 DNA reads TGTGCCAGCAGCGGGGACAGCCCTACTCAGCATTTT.

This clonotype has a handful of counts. The CDR3 coding sequence is TGTGCCATCAGCGGAAGGGACAGGCAAGCCAAGGATACGCAGTATTTT. Translated, it gives CAISGRDRQAKDTQYF. The rearrangement joins TRBV10-3 to TRBJ2-3; 8 bases map to TRBD1. The CDR3 is 16 amino acids. Trimming cost V 6 bases and J 6 bases; bases outside gene matches: 14. The germline V gene has CDR1 ENHRY and CDR2 SYGVKD.

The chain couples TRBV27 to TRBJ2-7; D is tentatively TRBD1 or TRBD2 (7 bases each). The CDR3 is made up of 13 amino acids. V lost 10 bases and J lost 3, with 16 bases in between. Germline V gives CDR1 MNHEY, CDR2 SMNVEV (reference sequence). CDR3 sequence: CATRGGGVYEQYF. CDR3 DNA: TGTGCCACCAGGGGAGGGGGCGTCTACGAGCAGTACTTC.

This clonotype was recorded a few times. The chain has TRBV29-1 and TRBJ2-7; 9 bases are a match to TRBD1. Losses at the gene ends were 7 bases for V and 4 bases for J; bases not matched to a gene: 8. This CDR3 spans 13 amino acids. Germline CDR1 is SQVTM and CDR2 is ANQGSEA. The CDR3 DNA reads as TGCAGCGGCTTATCGACAGGGGGGTACGAGCAGTACTTC. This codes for CSGLSTGGYEQYF.

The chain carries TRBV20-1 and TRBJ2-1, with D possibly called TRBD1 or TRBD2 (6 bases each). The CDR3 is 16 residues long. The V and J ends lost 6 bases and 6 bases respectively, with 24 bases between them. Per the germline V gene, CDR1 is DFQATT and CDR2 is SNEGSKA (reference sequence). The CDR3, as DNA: TGCAGTGCCACCAGACTCCGGCCCCCGGGGGCCAATGAGCAGTTCTTC. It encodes CSATRLRPPGANEQFF.

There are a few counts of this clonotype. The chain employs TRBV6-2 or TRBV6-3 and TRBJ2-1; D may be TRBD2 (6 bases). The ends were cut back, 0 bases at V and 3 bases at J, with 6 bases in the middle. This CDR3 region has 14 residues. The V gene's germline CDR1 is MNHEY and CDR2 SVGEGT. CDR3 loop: CASSYSSGYNEQFF. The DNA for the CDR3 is TGTGCCAGCAGTTACTCTAGCGGCTACAATGAGCAGTTCTTC.

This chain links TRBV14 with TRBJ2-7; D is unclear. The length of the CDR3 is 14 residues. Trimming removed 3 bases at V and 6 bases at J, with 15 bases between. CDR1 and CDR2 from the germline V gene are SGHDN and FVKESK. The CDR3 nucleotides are TGTGCCAGCAGCCAGGCTCTAAGTTCTTCCGAGCAGTACTTC. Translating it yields CASSQALSSSEQYF.

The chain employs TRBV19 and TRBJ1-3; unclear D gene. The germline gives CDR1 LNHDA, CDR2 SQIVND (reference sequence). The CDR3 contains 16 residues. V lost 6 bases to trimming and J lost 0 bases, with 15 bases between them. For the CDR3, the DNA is TGTGCCAGTAGATTCGCCGGGAGAAACTCTGGAAACACCATATATTTT. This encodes CASRFAGRNSGNTIYF. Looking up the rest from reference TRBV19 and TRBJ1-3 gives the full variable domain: DGGITQSPKYLFRKEGQNVTLSCEQNLNHDAMYWYRQDPGQGLRLIYYSQIVNDFQKGDIAEGYSVSREKKESFPLTVTSAQKNPTAFYLCASRFAGRNSGNTIYFGEGSWLTVV.

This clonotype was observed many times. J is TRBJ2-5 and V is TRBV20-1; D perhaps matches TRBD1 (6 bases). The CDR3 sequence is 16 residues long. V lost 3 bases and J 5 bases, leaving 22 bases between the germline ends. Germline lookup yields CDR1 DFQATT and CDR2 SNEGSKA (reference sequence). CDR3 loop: CSASPHREFLFETQYF. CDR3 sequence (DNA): TGCAGTGCTAGCCCACACAGGGAGTTTTTATTTGAGACCCAGTACTTC.

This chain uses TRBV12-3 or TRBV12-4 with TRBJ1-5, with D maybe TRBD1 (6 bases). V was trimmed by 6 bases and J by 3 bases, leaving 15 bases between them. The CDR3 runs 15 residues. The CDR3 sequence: CASSGGGAANQPQHF. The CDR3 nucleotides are TGTGCCAGCAGCGGAGGGGGTGCCGCCAATCAGCCCCAGCATTTT.

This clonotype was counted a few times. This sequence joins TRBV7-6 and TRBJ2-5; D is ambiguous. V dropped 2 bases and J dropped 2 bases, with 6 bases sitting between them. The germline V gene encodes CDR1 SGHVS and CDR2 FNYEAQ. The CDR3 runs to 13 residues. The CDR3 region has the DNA TGTGCCAGCAGCTTATCAGGACAAGAGACCCAGTACTTC. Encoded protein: CASSLSGQETQYF.

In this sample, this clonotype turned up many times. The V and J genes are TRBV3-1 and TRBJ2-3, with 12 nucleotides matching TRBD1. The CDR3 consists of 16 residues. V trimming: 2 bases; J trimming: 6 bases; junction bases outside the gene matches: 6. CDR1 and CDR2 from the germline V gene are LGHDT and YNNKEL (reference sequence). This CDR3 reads CASSQPWDRGHDTQYF. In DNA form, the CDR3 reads TGTGCCAGCAGCCAACCCTGGGACAGGGGGCACGATACGCAGTATTTT.

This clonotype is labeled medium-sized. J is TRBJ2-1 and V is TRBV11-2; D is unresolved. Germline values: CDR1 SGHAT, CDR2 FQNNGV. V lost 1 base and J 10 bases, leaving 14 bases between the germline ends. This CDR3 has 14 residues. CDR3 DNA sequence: TGTGCCAGCAGCTTAGTTTACTCCCCGCGGGAGCAGTTCTTC. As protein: CASSLVYSPREQFF.

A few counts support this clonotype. The CDR3 bases are TGCGCCAGCAGCTTGACTATTATGGCGGGGTCACGATCCGAGCAGTACTTC. Amino acids: CASSLTIMAGSRSEQYF. The chain employs TRBV5-1 and TRBJ2-7; possibly TRBD2 for D (6 bases). CDR3 length: 17 residues. Germline-derived CDR1 and CDR2 are SGHRS and YFSETQ. V lost 1 base and J 6 bases, leaving 23 bases between the germline ends.